The 8 T cell receptor beta chains presented below share a single source sample, sequenced in a study of human T cells and chemical hapten exposure. Extraction yielded total RNA from whole blood (unfractionated). TCRdb passed the 5' RACE reads through MiXCR, listing each CDR3 protein once. The sample consists of about 110,000 distinct CDR3 sequences, 15% to 20% of them appearing once. Source of these receptors: a human donor in good health.

The J gene is TRBJ2-1, the V gene TRBV4-1; 7 bases agree with TRBD2. CDR3 length: 17 amino acids. The germline CDR1 and CDR2 sequences are MGHRA and YSYEKL. Trimming removed 2 bases from V and 7 bases from J; junction bases left unmatched: 14. CDR3 DNA sequence: TGCGCCAGCAGCCAAAGCGCGGCGAGCGGGATAGGTAATGAGCAGTTCTTC. Translation: CASSQSAASGIGNEQFF.

The CDR3 DNA reads TGTGCCAGCAGTTTATCGAAGCGGGTAGCGGGCACAGATACGCAGTATTTT. It codes for CASSLSKRVAGTDTQYF. This sequence joins TRBV27 and TRBJ2-3; the D gene is possibly TRBD2 (6 bases). CDR1 MNHEY and CDR2 SMNVEV come from the germline V gene (reference sequence). This CDR3 contains 17 residues. V lost 0 bases, J lost 1 base, and 14 bases lay in between.

The genes are TRBV6-5 and TRBJ1-5, with unresolved D. The germline V gene encodes CDR1 MNHEY and CDR2 SVGAGI. The CDR3 is 13 amino acids. The germline V and J ends were trimmed by 4 bases and 5 bases, with 9 bases remaining between them. The CDR3 sequence: CASSSRGDQPQHF. For the CDR3, the DNA is TGTGCCAGCAGTTCCCGCGGTGATCAGCCCCAGCATTTT.

In its sample, this clonotype was seen a few times. The chain employs TRBV7-8 and TRBJ2-5, with D unresolved. This CDR3 has 19 amino acids. Germline V CDR1 and CDR2: SGHVS, FQNEAQ. Trimming pared 4 bases from V and 2 bases from J, leaving 26 bases between. CDR3 in DNA: TGTGCCAGCAGCTCATCAGAAAGACTGAGAACCTCGACACAAGAGACCCAGTACTTC. It translates to CASSSSERLRTSTQETQYF.

The CDR3 DNA follows: TGTGCCAGCAGTCCGGACTTCAACTATGGCTACACCTTC. Amino acids: CASSPDFNYGYTF. The chain has TRBV12-3 or TRBV12-4 and TRBJ1-2, with D unclear. CDR3 size: 13 residues. Trimming left V 5 bases short and J 2 bases short, with 9 bases between.

This sequence joins TRBV30 and TRBJ2-7; the match to TRBD2 covers 10 bases. The germline V gene has CDR1 GTSNPN and CDR2 SVGIG (reference sequence). The CDR3 is 12 residues long. Trimming took 4 bases from V and 4 from J; bases not matched to a gene: 1. The CDR3 region is CAWTSGSYEQYF. In DNA form, the CDR3 reads TGTGCCTGGACTAGCGGGAGTTACGAGCAGTACTTC.

The rearrangement uses TRBV19 and TRBJ2-1; 9 bases are shared with TRBD2. Unmatched junction bases numbered 6, after V lost 2 bases and J lost 4 bases. The germline CDR1 and CDR2 sequences are LNHDA and SQIVND (reference sequence). CDR3 length equals 16 residues. CDR3 residues: CASSIPPSGKYNEQFF. The CDR3 DNA is TGTGCCAGTAGTATACCCCCTAGCGGGAAGTACAATGAGCAGTTCTTC.

The rearrangement uses TRBV4-1 and TRBJ2-7; a possible D gene is TRBD2 (5 bases). Trimming cost V 4 bases and J 1 base, with 8 bases left between them. The germline CDR1 and CDR2 sequences are MGHRA and YSYEKL. CDR3 length: 13 amino acids. This CDR3 is CASSPSPSYEQYF. CDR3 bases: TGCGCCAGCAGCCCTAGCCCTTCCTACGAGCAGTACTTC.